These T cell receptor beta chains were read from a single sample in a study of circulating and synovial CD4+ cells in juvenile arthritis. Profiled with immunoSEQ multiplex PCR; TCRdb holds only in-frame clones, not every one. The sample shows tens of thousands of clones, about 94% of them seen only once. Source material: CD4+ T cells from blood. The receptor set was obtained from a human donor with juvenile idiopathic arthritis. Both conserved end residues are part of each CDR3. D genes are given only for firm matches. Where a row states a size, it is once, few, many or the class of an expanded clone; other rows omit it.

V gene: TRBV7-8; J gene: TRBJ1-1; clone size: .; D gene: .; CDR3 protein: CASSLAPRGTRNTEAFF; CDR3 DNA: TGTGCCAGCAGCTTAGCCCCCCGGGGGACGCGGAACACTGAAGCTTTCTTT
V gene: TRBV7-3; J gene: TRBJ2-3; clone size: .; D gene: TRBD2; CDR3 protein: CASSLAGGPADTQYF; CDR3 DNA: TGTGCCAGCAGCTTAGCGGGGGGGCCGGCAGATACGCAGTATTTT
V gene: TRBV10-3; J gene: TRBJ1-1; clone size: .; D gene: TRBD1; CDR3 protein: CATLVGTGGTEAFF; CDR3 DNA: TGTGCCACCTTAGTTGGGACAGGGGGTACTGAAGCTTTCTTT
V gene: TRBV9; J gene: TRBJ1-2; clone size: .; D gene: TRBD1; CDR3 protein: CASSAGDRNYGYTF; CDR3 DNA: TGTGCCAGCAGCGCTGGGGACAGAAACTATGGCTACACCTTC
V gene: TRBV27; J gene: TRBJ1-2; clone size: .; D gene: .; CDR3 protein: CASSLSGGMGGYTF; CDR3 DNA: TGTGCCAGCAGTTTATCAGGGGGAATGGGAGGCTACACCTTC
V gene: TRBV25-1; J gene: TRBJ1-5; clone size: .; D gene: TRBD1; CDR3 protein: CASSGDGDRSQPQHF; CDR3 DNA: TGTGCCAGCAGCGGAGACGGGGACAGAAGTCAGCCCCAGCATTTT
V gene: TRBV5-5; J gene: TRBJ2-5; clone size: .; D gene: .; CDR3 protein: CASILGGAETQYF; CDR3 DNA: TGTGCCAGCATACTAGGGGGGGCAGAGACCCAGTACTTC
V gene: TRBV5-1; J gene: TRBJ2-1; clone size: .; D gene: .; CDR3 protein: CASSLVLSGNNEQFF; CDR3 DNA: TGCGCCAGCAGCTTGGTGCTTAGCGGAAACAATGAGCAGTTCTTC
V gene: TRBV20-1; J gene: TRBJ2-3; clone size: .; D gene: TRBD1; CDR3 protein: CSEGATGYF; CDR3 DNA: TGCAGTGAGGGGGCTACGGGATATTTT
V gene: TRBV5-1; J gene: TRBJ2-7; clone size: .; D gene: .; CDR3 protein: CASSLVPREQYF; CDR3 DNA: TGCGCCAGCAGCTTGGTTCCGCGGGAGCAGTACTTC
V gene: TRBV6-5; J gene: TRBJ1-2; clone size: .; D gene: .; CDR3 protein: CASSSQGAYGYTF; CDR3 DNA: TGTGCCAGCAGTTCACAGGGAGCCTATGGCTACACCTTC
V gene: TRBV7-9; J gene: TRBJ2-7; clone size: .; D gene: .; CDR3 protein: CASSLGDRFSDEQYF; CDR3 DNA: TGTGCCAGCAGCTTGGGAGACAGGTTTTCGGACGAGCAGTACTTC
V gene: TRBV10-3; J gene: TRBJ2-5; clone size: once; D gene: .; CDR3 protein: CAIRDRQETQYF; CDR3 DNA: TGTGCCATCAGGGACAGACAAGAGACCCAGTACTTC
V gene: TRBV11-2; J gene: TRBJ2-7; clone size: .; D gene: .; CDR3 protein: CASSRGPYEQYF; CDR3 DNA: TGTGCCAGCAGCCGCGGCCCATACGAGCAGTACTTC
V gene: TRBV5-1; J gene: TRBJ2-5; clone size: .; D gene: TRBD1; CDR3 protein: CASSLARTGYSGETQYF; CDR3 DNA: TGCGCCAGCAGCTTGGCCAGGACAGGGTATTCTGGGGAGACCCAGTACTTC
V gene: TRBV7-2; J gene: TRBJ2-3; clone size: .; D gene: .; CDR3 protein: CASSLTFEGTDTQYF; CDR3 DNA: TGTGCCAGCAGCTTAACTTTCGAGGGCACAGATACGCAGTATTTT
V gene: TRBV10-3; J gene: TRBJ1-2; clone size: .; D gene: .; CDR3 protein: CAISDSPGRGGYGYTF; CDR3 DNA: TGTGCCATCAGTGATTCCCCCGGGCGAGGGGGCTATGGCTACACCTTC